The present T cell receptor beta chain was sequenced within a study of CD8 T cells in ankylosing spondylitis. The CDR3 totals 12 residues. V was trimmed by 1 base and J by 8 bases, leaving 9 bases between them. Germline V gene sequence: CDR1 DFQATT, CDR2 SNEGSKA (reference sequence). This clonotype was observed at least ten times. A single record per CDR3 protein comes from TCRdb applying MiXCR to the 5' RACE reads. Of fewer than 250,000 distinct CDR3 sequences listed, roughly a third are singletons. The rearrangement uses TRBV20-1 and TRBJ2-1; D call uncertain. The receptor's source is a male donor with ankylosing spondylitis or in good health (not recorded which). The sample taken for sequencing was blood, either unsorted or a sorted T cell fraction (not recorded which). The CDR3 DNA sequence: TGCAGTGCTAGAGTTGGGATCGATGAGCAGTTCTTC. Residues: CSARVGIDEQFF.